This note documents a single T cell receptor beta chain sequence. Its specific antigen is unknown. Base qualities are missing; no much larger clone stands one base away. The data were obtained in a study of T cell responses to AZD1222 COVID-19 vaccine (dated by TCRdb to the early 2020s). About the investigation overall: Because spike-specific TCR depth and breadth did not differ between the two schedules, AZD1222 recipients who got a second dose at roughly 4 weeks were pooled with those who got a second dose at roughly 12 weeks. TCR sequencing covered more than 230 trial participants: 207 given two doses of AZD1222 and around 26 given two doses of MenACWY control vaccine. Trial participants were enrolled by age into subgroups of 18-55, 56-69 and 70-plus years, and around 150, 28 and 57 TCR-sequenced participants, respectively, were included in these subgroups. What the research found in general, with its limitations: Because no samples from the day 14 peak response were available, repertoires could be characterized only after the peak T cell response. CD4 TCRs associated with the vaccine covered the entire spike protein, and the dominant responses were in regions 160-218 and 743-854. The 56-69-year group was small, and its depth increase did not reach significance, likely because of low power. Participants were mostly white British, with more females than males. The authors suggested clonal diversity may have been underestimated. Only six AZD1222 recipients were SARS-CoV-2 seropositive at baseline, limiting conclusions about previously exposed vaccinees. A significant rise in spike-specific TCR breadth and depth was observed after two AZD1222 doses relative to day 0 and relative to MenACWY recipients. Reportedly, almost half of the unique spike-specific TCRs recognized epitopes lying outside the regions that are mutated in the B.1.351 and B.1.1.7 variants.

According to the study, the label for this sample's time point signals: baseline before first vaccination. Samples from vaccinated people were obtained from the UK trials COV001 and COV002, which included a single-blind randomized controlled phase 2/3 trial of AZD1222 (ChAdOx1 nCoV-19) in healthy adults. For TCRbeta chain sequencing, PBMC samples were collected from trial participants at day 0 and at day 28 after the second dose. CDR1 and CDR2 are drawn from the germline V gene (reference sequence): MNHEY, SMNVEV. CDR3 length: 15 amino acids, cysteine to phenylalanine. CDR3 DNA only is kept here, 45 bases in frame from base 1. Trimming costs V 2 bases and J 2 bases, and their ends lie 12 bases apart. The CDR3 regions of human TCRbeta chains were analyzed by immunosequencing. Under the source paper's analysis protocol: TCRs in the repertoires were matched against a reference library of SARS-CoV-2-specific TCRs that had been generated with the MIRA antigen-specificity platform. Breadth meant the fraction of unique TCRs that were SARS-CoV-2-associated, whereas depth meant the fraction of total T cells that were SARS-CoV-2-associated. Using the MIRA data, each spike-specific TCR was assigned both to the spike region to which the TCR was reactive and to a CD4 or CD8 class. Log10-transformed breadth and depth values were compared by one-way ANOVA with Sidak's multiple comparisons tests. TCRdb's version of the immuneACCESS table is confined to in-frame rearrangements and falls short of the full clone set. An unresolved V gene accounts for under half of the shortfall where checked; the remainder is of unknown origin. That table gives V, J and clone size, and the DNA gave D and trimming. A total of roughly 250,000 clones appear in this sample, more than 85% of them only once. The top ten constitute roughly 0.51% of the sample.

Sequencing used peripheral blood, obtained on day 0 of AZD1222 vaccination. The chain was built from TRBV27 and TRBJ1-2, with TRBD1 tentatively as D gene (5 bases match). The TCR originated in an adult in good health. The CDR3 amino acid sequence is: CASSLSLTANYGYTF. At the DNA level, the sequence is TGTGCCAGCAGTTTAAGTCTGACAGCCAACTATGGCTACACCTTC.